This T cell receptor (beta chain) comes out of a study of cytomegalovirus exposure and HLA in healthy donors. Study-wide findings and caveats: TCR beta V segments were, for the most part, productive about 87% or about 30% of the time in an earlier analysis. The authors later linked a missense DCLRE1C variant to TCR beta V- and J-gene trimming.

The PCR contained 60 Vbeta and 13 Jbeta primers. Assay used: immunoSEQ multiplex PCR; TCRdb lists only in-frame clones, some missing. The repertoire has approximately 170,000 clones, approximately 73% of them found once; the top ten carry under 5.5%. CDR3 size: 15 residues. CDR1 and CDR2 from the germline V gene are SGHTA and FQGNSA. The V gene end was trimmed by 6 bases and the J gene end by 7 bases; junction bases not matched to a gene: 15. A remark on this clone: Its antigen is not identified.

The sample taken for sequencing was PBMCs. This receptor was taken from a woman aged 18-29 years in good health and CMV-seropositive. This rearrangement joins TRBV7-2 to TRBJ2-7; 7 nucleotides align to TRBD1. The CDR3 reads CASSLEAQGLGEQYF. The CDR3 DNA is TGTGCCAGCAGTCTAGAGGCACAGGGGTTGGGGGAGCAGTACTTC.